This TCR beta chain was sequenced during a study of shared clonotypes between healthy human individuals. Turning to the study itself: Three plates were used per donor for CD4 naive, three for CD4 memory, two for CD8 naive and one for CD8 memory. Overall study results and limits: Clonotype sharing levels among donors were expected to vary with sequencing depth. Some naive CD4 clonotypes, about 5%, turned up in common across several donors.

Germline V CDR1 and CDR2: SGHTS, YDEGEE. The CDR3 has 13 amino acids. Trimming pared 0 bases from V and 4 bases from J, leaving 8 bases between. Each cell subset's genomic DNA was divided evenly among several immunoSEQ plates. Profiling relied on immunoSEQ multiplex PCR, and the TCRdb table lists in-frame clones only, not all of them. The sample yields about 2 million clones, around 96% seen once. Points on this clone: Its antigen is as yet unknown.

Naivety among CD8 cells was defined by CD45RO negativity and positive CCR7 selection, thereby excluding terminally differentiated effector memory CD45RA+ cells. The sequenced sample was naive CD8+ T cells sorted from blood. The receptor's source is a man younger than 35 in good health. V is TRBV5-8 and J is TRBJ2-7; unclear D gene. This CDR3 reads CASSLEKHYEQYF. DNA for the CDR3: TGTGCCAGCAGCTTGGAAAAGCATTACGAGCAGTACTTC.